These T cell receptor beta chains were read from a single sample in a study of blood T cell repertoires in COVID-19. Here immunoSEQ multiplex PCR was the method, and the copy in TCRdb shows in-frame clones only, minus some. The top ten hold under 2.5% of the sample, which has some 250,000 clones, approximately 85% seen once. Sequencing input: PBMCs or T cells enriched from blood (not recorded which). These receptors were obtained from a woman aged 45-60 years who had recovered from COVID-19. Each CDR3 is given with its conserved first and last residue. Each record gives: J gene, D gene, V gene, clone size, CDR3 DNA, CDR3 protein. D genes are given only for firm matches. A clone size is listed for some rows: how often the clone was seen (once, few, many), or a class if it is expanded.

>TRBJ2-7|TRBD2|TRBV7-2|.
TGTGCCAGCAGCTTAGTTCGGCGGGGCGGAGGACTAGCTTACGAGCAGTACTTC
CASSLVRRGGGLAYEQYF
>TRBJ2-7|TRBD2|TRBV10-1|.
TGCGCCAGCAGTGAGAGAGGACTAGCTCTCTCCTACGAGCAGTACTTC
CASSERGLALSYEQYF
>TRBJ2-3|.|TRBV11-3|.
TGTGCCAGCAGCCGACTAGAGGGTACGCAGTATTTT
CASSRLEGTQYF
>TRBJ2-1|TRBD2|TRBV24-1|.
TGTGCCACCAGTGACCCGGGACTAGCGGGAGATGAGCAGTTCTTC
CATSDPGLAGDEQFF
>TRBJ2-1|TRBD2|TRBV5-6|.
TGTGCCAGCAGCTTCCGACTAGCCAATGAGCAGTTCTTC
CASSFRLANEQFF
>TRBJ2-7|.|TRBV19|.
TGTGCCAGTAGTAACCAGGGGGGTCCTTCGTACTTC
CASSNQGGPSYF
>TRBJ1-1|TRBD1|TRBV15|.
TGTGCCACCAGCAAACAGGGGATGAACACTGAAGCTTTCTTT
CATSKQGMNTEAFF
>TRBJ2-7|.|TRBV10-3|.
TGTGCCATCAGTGACCTCGGACAGAAACCTTACGAGCAGTACTTC
CAISDLGQKPYEQYF
>TRBJ1-3|.|TRBV9|.
TGTGCCAGCAGCGCCGGGGATAACACCATATATTTT
CASSAGDNTIYF
>TRBJ2-1|TRBD2|TRBV5-8|.
TGTGCCAGCTACTCGGGACTACCGAACAATGAGCAGTTCTTC
CASYSGLPNNEQFF
>TRBJ2-3|TRBD1|TRBV11-2|.
TGTGCCAGCACCCCGAGGAGACAGGGTGACGATACGCAGTATTTT
CASTPRRQGDDTQYF
>TRBJ1-1|.|TRBV5-8|.
TGTGCCAGCAGCTTTTTAGCGAACACTGAAGCTTTCTTT
CASSFLANTEAFF
>TRBJ2-3|.|TRBV12-5|.
TGTGCTAGTGGTTCCCGCCCTTCGGGGGTGATTATCACAGATACGCAGTATTTT
CASGSRPSGVIITDTQYF
>TRBJ1-2|TRBD1|TRBV5-4|once
TGTGCCAGCAGACCAGAACCAGGGGGCCGTAACTATGGCTACACCTTC
CASRPEPGGRNYGYTF
>TRBJ1-2|.|TRBV12-3/TRBV12-4|.
TGTGCCAGCAGTTTATTGGTCAGGGGCGGCTACACCTTC
CASSLLVRGGYTF
>TRBJ2-5|.|TRBV11-2|.
TGTGCCAGCAGCTCGTGGGCTGTTGGCCGTCTAGAGACCCAGTACTTC
CASSSWAVGRLETQYF
>TRBJ2-1|.|TRBV4-1|.
TGCGCCAGCAGCCGCGGTAATGAGCAGTTCTTC
CASSRGNEQFF
>TRBJ1-5|.|TRBV28|.
TGTGCCAGCTTCGAGACAGGTCTTTGGAGCAATCAGCCCCAGCATTTT
CASFETGLWSNQPQHF
>TRBJ1-5|.|TRBV5-1|few
TGCGCCAGCAGCTTGAACGGGAATCAGCCCCAGCATTTT
CASSLNGNQPQHF
>TRBJ2-7|TRBD2|TRBV3-1/TRBV3-2|.
TGTGCCAGCAGCCAAGGGGAGGGTTACGAGCAGTACTTC
CASSQGEGYEQYF